This is a list of T cell receptor beta chains from one sample in a study of cytomegalovirus exposure and HLA in healthy donors. Only in-frame clones appear in the TCRdb table, and some are missing; sequencing was by immunoSEQ multiplex PCR. The sample holds 200,000 to 250,000 clones, roughly 80% seen once. Specimen: PBMCs. The receptors were gathered from a man in his forties or fifties in good health and CMV-seronegative. CDR3s include the opening cysteine and the closing phenylalanine or tryptophan. The D gene is left open where the match is weak. Size is omitted from some rows. Given values are once, few, many or a class for expanded clones.

v_gene: TRBV5-4
abundance: -
d_gene: TRBD2
j_gene: TRBJ2-7
CDR3nt: TGTGCCAGCAGCATCGGACTAGCGGGAGGTTACGAGCAGTACTTC
CDR3aa: CASSIGLAGGYEQYF

v_gene: TRBV7-3
abundance: -
d_gene: -
j_gene: TRBJ1-2
CDR3nt: TGTGCCAGCAGTTACCCGGGGTCTGGCTACACCTTC
CDR3aa: CASSYPGSGYTF

v_gene: TRBV13
abundance: -
d_gene: -
j_gene: TRBJ2-7
CDR3nt: TGTGCCAGCAGCTTAGGTGATGAGCTCTACGAGCAGTACTTC
CDR3aa: CASSLGDELYEQYF

v_gene: TRBV7-9
abundance: -
d_gene: -
j_gene: TRBJ1-1
CDR3nt: TGTGCCAGCAGCTTAGGTGGACACCCGGTAGGTGAAGCTTTCTTT
CDR3aa: CASSLGGHPVGEAFF

v_gene: TRBV5-1
abundance: few
d_gene: TRBD1
j_gene: TRBJ2-1
CDR3nt: TGCGCCAGCAGCCTGACGGGACAGGGACTATATGAGCAGTTCTTC
CDR3aa: CASSLTGQGLYEQFF

v_gene: TRBV9
abundance: -
d_gene: -
j_gene: TRBJ1-2
CDR3nt: TGTGCCAGCAGCGTAGGCGGGGGGGCAAATGGCTACACCTTC
CDR3aa: CASSVGGGANGYTF

v_gene: TRBV5-1
abundance: -
d_gene: -
j_gene: TRBJ2-7
CDR3nt: TGCGCCAGCAGCGGAGGGGTCCTCTCCTACGAGCAGTACTTC
CDR3aa: CASSGGVLSYEQYF

v_gene: TRBV11-2
abundance: -
d_gene: TRBD2
j_gene: TRBJ2-1
CDR3nt: TGTGCCAGCAGCTTAGCTCTAGCGGGGAATGAGCAGTTCTTC
CDR3aa: CASSLALAGNEQFF

v_gene: TRBV6-6
abundance: -
d_gene: TRBD1
j_gene: TRBJ2-7
CDR3nt: TGTGCCAGCAGTTACTCGGGCAGGGGGCATCGCGAGCAGTACTTC
CDR3aa: CASSYSGRGHREQYF

v_gene: TRBV7-9
abundance: -
d_gene: TRBD1
j_gene: TRBJ1-1
CDR3nt: TGTGCCACCTCGACAGGGGGAAACACTGAAGCTTTCTTT
CDR3aa: CATSTGGNTEAFF

v_gene: TRBV6-1
abundance: -
d_gene: TRBD2
j_gene: TRBJ2-1
CDR3nt: TGTGCCAGCAGTGAAATGGGCGGGAGGGCCAATGAGCAGTTCTTC
CDR3aa: CASSEMGGRANEQFF

v_gene: TRBV28
abundance: -
d_gene: TRBD1
j_gene: TRBJ1-2
CDR3nt: TGTGCCAGCAGTATCCTCTCCGGGACAGGGCATGGCTACACCTTC
CDR3aa: CASSILSGTGHGYTF

v_gene: TRBV5-1
abundance: -
d_gene: -
j_gene: TRBJ2-7
CDR3nt: TGCGCCAGCAGCCAGCCCCCCGGACTAGGGAGGTCGGGGGCCGTTGAGCAGTACTTC
CDR3aa: CASSQPPGLGRSGAVEQYF

v_gene: TRBV9
abundance: -
d_gene: -
j_gene: TRBJ2-1
CDR3nt: TGTGCCAGCAGTAACGCCCTAGGCAATGAGCAGTTCTTC
CDR3aa: CASSNALGNEQFF

v_gene: TRBV27
abundance: -
d_gene: TRBD1
j_gene: TRBJ1-1
CDR3nt: TGTGCCAGCAGTTTAAATCCAGGGGGGAACACTGAAGCTTTCTTT
CDR3aa: CASSLNPGGNTEAFF

v_gene: TRBV9
abundance: once
d_gene: -
j_gene: TRBJ1-5
CDR3nt: TGTGCCAGCAGCGTAGGCGGGGGCCAGCCCCAGCATTTT
CDR3aa: CASSVGGGQPQHF